Listed below are T cell receptor beta chains from one sample, sequenced in a study of vaccination and CD4 T cells after COVID-19. TCRdb called the PCR reads again in MiXCR, with one record for every CDR3 protein. This sample has about 10,000 distinct CDR3 sequences, with about two thirds found just once. No cognate antigen is known for these TCRs. The specimen comprised CD4+ T cells from blood, cultured in vitro, sampled before SARS-CoV-2 vaccination. The source is a human donor who had recovered from COVID-19. Each CDR3 is given with its conserved first and last residue. The D gene is left open where the match is weak. Size is omitted from some rows. Given values are once, few, many or a class for expanded clones.

V gene: TRBV2
J gene: TRBJ2-7
D gene: -
clone size: -
CDR3 DNA: TGTGCCAGCAACCCCCCTGGAGGGTTATACGAGCAGTACTTC
CDR3 protein: CASNPPGGLYEQYF

V gene: TRBV20-1
J gene: TRBJ1-2
D gene: TRBD1
clone size: few
CDR3 DNA: TGCAGTGCTAGACGATCCGGGACAGACTATGGCTACACCTTC
CDR3 protein: CSARRSGTDYGYTF

V gene: TRBV24-1
J gene: TRBJ2-3
D gene: -
clone size: -
CDR3 DNA: TGTGCCACGGGGGAGGTTAGAGCAGATACGCAGTATTTT
CDR3 protein: CATGEVRADTQYF

V gene: TRBV20-1
J gene: TRBJ1-1
D gene: -
clone size: -
CDR3 DNA: TGCATTCCTGCCGGCAGGGATGATGAAGCTTTCTTT
CDR3 protein: CIPAGRDDEAFF

V gene: TRBV15
J gene: TRBJ2-3
D gene: TRBD2
clone size: -
CDR3 DNA: TGTGCCACCAGCACGGGACTAGCGGACTCAGATACGCAGTATTTT
CDR3 protein: CATSTGLADSDTQYF

V gene: TRBV15
J gene: TRBJ2-2
D gene: TRBD2
clone size: -
CDR3 DNA: TGTGCCACCAGCTTACTTAGCGGGAGAGACACCGGGGAGCTGTTTTTT
CDR3 protein: CATSLLSGRDTGELFF

V gene: TRBV7-3
J gene: TRBJ2-7
D gene: -
clone size: -
CDR3 DNA: TGTGCCAGCAGCTTAGAGGGTTTGGGCGAGCAGTACTTC
CDR3 protein: CASSLEGLGEQYF

V gene: TRBV6-2/TRBV6-3
J gene: TRBJ2-5
D gene: TRBD2
clone size: few
CDR3 DNA: TGTGCCAGCCAGAAGAGACTAGCCGACTTCCAAGAGACCCAGTACTTC
CDR3 protein: CASQKRLADFQETQYF

V gene: TRBV7-3
J gene: TRBJ1-6
D gene: -
clone size: -
CDR3 DNA: TGTGCCAGCAGCTTCGACGGAAATTCACCCCTCCACTTT
CDR3 protein: CASSFDGNSPLHF

V gene: TRBV7-8
J gene: TRBJ2-2
D gene: TRBD2
clone size: few
CDR3 DNA: TGTGCCAGCAGCCGGCGGGGGGGCCTCGGCGGGGAGCTGTTTTTT
CDR3 protein: CASSRRGGLGGELFF

V gene: TRBV6-1
J gene: TRBJ1-5
D gene: -
clone size: -
CDR3 DNA: TGTGCCAGCAGTGAAGCGCCCGGGATGGGCAATCAGCCCCAGCATTTT
CDR3 protein: CASSEAPGMGNQPQHF

V gene: TRBV28
J gene: TRBJ1-6
D gene: -
clone size: -
CDR3 DNA: TGTGCCAGCAGTTTACGTCAGGGTGTGGGTAATTCACCCCTCCACTTT
CDR3 protein: CASSLRQGVGNSPLHF

V gene: TRBV20-1
J gene: TRBJ1-5
D gene: TRBD1
clone size: few
CDR3 DNA: TGCAGTGCTAGTAATCCTCACAGGGGCCATCAGCCCCAGCATTTT
CDR3 protein: CSASNPHRGHQPQHF

V gene: TRBV20-1
J gene: TRBJ1-5
D gene: -
clone size: -
CDR3 DNA: TGCAGTGCTAGTGACGGGGTGGAGGCCCAGCATTTT
CDR3 protein: CSASDGVEAQHF

V gene: TRBV7-9
J gene: TRBJ2-5
D gene: -
clone size: few
CDR3 DNA: TGTGCCAGCAGCTTAGCCCTATATGAGACCCAGTACTTC
CDR3 protein: CASSLALYETQYF

V gene: TRBV7-2
J gene: TRBJ2-1
D gene: -
clone size: -
CDR3 DNA: TGTGCCAGCACCTACCGGGGAGCTTACAATGAGCAGTTCTTC
CDR3 protein: CASTYRGAYNEQFF

V gene: TRBV28
J gene: TRBJ2-7
D gene: TRBD2
clone size: -
CDR3 DNA: TGTGCCAGCAGCCTCGGACTAGCCAGCGAGCAGTACTTC
CDR3 protein: CASSLGLASEQYF

V gene: TRBV20-1
J gene: TRBJ1-5
D gene: -
clone size: few
CDR3 DNA: TGCAGTGTTTTATCGGGCAATCAGCCCCAGCATTTT
CDR3 protein: CSVLSGNQPQHF

V gene: TRBV19
J gene: TRBJ2-1
D gene: TRBD2
clone size: once
CDR3 DNA: TGTGCCAGTAGGGCCGACAGACTAGCGGCTTTAATGGGCAATGAGCAGTTCTTC
CDR3 protein: CASRADRLAALMGNEQFF

V gene: TRBV6-2/TRBV6-3
J gene: TRBJ2-1
D gene: TRBD2
clone size: -
CDR3 DNA: TGTGCCAGCAGCCTAGCGGGAGGGCCCAATGAGCAGTTCTTC
CDR3 protein: CASSLAGGPNEQFF

V gene: TRBV6-1
J gene: TRBJ2-2
D gene: -
clone size: -
CDR3 DNA: TGTGCCAGCAGCCTTACATCCACCGGGGAGCTGTTTTTT
CDR3 protein: CASSLTSTGELFF

V gene: TRBV6-5
J gene: TRBJ2-6
D gene: -
clone size: few
CDR3 DNA: TGTGCCAGCAGTTCCAGGGGCTCTGGGGCCAACGTCCTGACTTTC
CDR3 protein: CASSSRGSGANVLTF

V gene: TRBV9
J gene: TRBJ2-5
D gene: -
clone size: -
CDR3 DNA: TGTGCCAGCAGCGTAGACAGAGGGGAGACCCAGTACTTC
CDR3 protein: CASSVDRGETQYF

V gene: TRBV6-1
J gene: TRBJ1-2
D gene: -
clone size: -
CDR3 DNA: TGTGCCAGCAGTGAATATGGATACTATGGCTACACCTTC
CDR3 protein: CASSEYGYYGYTF

V gene: TRBV15
J gene: TRBJ2-5
D gene: TRBD1
clone size: -
CDR3 DNA: TGTGCCACCAGCGATAGCGACAGGGGCCGGGAGACCCAGTACTTC
CDR3 protein: CATSDSDRGRETQYF

V gene: TRBV6-1
J gene: TRBJ2-2
D gene: TRBD2
clone size: few
CDR3 DNA: TGTGCCAGCAAAACGACTAGCGGGAGATTAAGCGGGGAGCTGTTTTTT
CDR3 protein: CASKTTSGRLSGELFF

V gene: TRBV20-1
J gene: TRBJ1-5
D gene: -
clone size: -
CDR3 DNA: TGCAGTGCTAGAGCAGATTTGCGAAAATCCCAGCATTTT
CDR3 protein: CSARADLRKSQHF

V gene: TRBV20-1
J gene: TRBJ2-5
D gene: TRBD2
clone size: -
CDR3 DNA: TGCAGTGCTGGGGGACTAGCGGGAAGAGGAGAGACCCAGTACTTC
CDR3 protein: CSAGGLAGRGETQYF

V gene: TRBV20-1
J gene: TRBJ2-3
D gene: TRBD2
clone size: -
CDR3 DNA: TGCAGTGCTTCCTTTGGACTAGCGGGAGCCACAGATACGCAGTATTTT
CDR3 protein: CSASFGLAGATDTQYF

V gene: TRBV20-1
J gene: TRBJ2-7
D gene: -
clone size: -
CDR3 DNA: TGCAGTGCTAATACAGCAGCCCACTACGAGCAGTACTTC
CDR3 protein: CSANTAAHYEQYF